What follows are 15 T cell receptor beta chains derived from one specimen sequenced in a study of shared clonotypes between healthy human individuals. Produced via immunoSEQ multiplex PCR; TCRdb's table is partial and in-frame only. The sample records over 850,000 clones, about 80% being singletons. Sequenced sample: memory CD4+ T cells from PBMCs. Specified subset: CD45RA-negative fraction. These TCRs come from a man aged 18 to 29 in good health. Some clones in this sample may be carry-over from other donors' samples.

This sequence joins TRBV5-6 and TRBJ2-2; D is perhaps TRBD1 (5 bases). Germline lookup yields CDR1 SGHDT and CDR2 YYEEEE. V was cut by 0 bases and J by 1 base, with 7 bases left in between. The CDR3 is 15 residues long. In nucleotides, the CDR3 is TGTGCCAGCAGCTTGGGGCAGGGGAACACCGGGGAGCTGTTTTTT. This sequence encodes CASSLGQGNTGELFF.

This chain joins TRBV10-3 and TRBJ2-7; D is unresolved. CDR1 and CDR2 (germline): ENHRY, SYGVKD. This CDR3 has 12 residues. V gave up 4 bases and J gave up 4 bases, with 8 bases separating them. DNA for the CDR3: TGTGCCATCAGTGGAGACCGATACGAGCAGTACTTC. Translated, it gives CAISGDRYEQYF.

The CDR3 region is CASSGGHLLDTQYF. In DNA form, the CDR3 reads TGTGCCAGCAGCGGCGGACACCTCCTGGATACGCAGTATTTT. V usage is TRBV7-9 and J usage is TRBJ2-3, with a possible D match to TRBD1 (5 bases). This CDR3 region has 14 residues. Germline values: CDR1 SEHNR, CDR2 FQNEAQ (reference sequence). The germline V and J ends were trimmed by 5 bases and 6 bases, with 15 bases remaining between them.

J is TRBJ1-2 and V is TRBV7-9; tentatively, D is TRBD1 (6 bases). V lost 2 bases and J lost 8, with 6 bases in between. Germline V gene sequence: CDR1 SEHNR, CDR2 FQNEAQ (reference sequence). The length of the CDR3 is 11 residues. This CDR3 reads CASSLRGGYTF. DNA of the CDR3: TGTGCCAGCAGCTTAAGGGGGGGCTACACCTTC.

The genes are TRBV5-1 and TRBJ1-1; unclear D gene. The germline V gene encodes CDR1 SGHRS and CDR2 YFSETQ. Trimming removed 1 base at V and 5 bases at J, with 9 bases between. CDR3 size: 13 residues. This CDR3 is CASSLMADTEAFF. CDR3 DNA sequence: TGCGCCAGCAGCTTGATGGCTGATACTGAAGCTTTCTTT.

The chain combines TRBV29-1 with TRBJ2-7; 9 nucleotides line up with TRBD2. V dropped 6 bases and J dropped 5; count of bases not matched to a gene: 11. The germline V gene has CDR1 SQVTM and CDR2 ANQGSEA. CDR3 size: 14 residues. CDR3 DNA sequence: TGCAGCGTCACTGGCGGGAGGGAAGTGGACGAGCAGTACTTC. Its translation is CSVTGGREVDEQYF.

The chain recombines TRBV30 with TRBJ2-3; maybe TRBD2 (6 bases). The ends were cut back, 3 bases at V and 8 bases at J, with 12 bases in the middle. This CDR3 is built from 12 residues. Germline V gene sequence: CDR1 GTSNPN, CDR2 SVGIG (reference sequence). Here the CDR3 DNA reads TGTGCCTGGAGCCGCCTGGGGGGTACGCAGTATTTT. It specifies CAWSRLGGTQYF.

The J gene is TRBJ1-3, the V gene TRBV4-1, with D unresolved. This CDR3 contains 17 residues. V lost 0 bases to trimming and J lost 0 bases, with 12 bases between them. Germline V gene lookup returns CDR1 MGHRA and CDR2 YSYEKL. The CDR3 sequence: CASSQDPVGGSGNTIYF. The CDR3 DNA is TGCGCCAGCAGCCAAGATCCGGTGGGTGGCTCTGGAAACACCATATATTTT.

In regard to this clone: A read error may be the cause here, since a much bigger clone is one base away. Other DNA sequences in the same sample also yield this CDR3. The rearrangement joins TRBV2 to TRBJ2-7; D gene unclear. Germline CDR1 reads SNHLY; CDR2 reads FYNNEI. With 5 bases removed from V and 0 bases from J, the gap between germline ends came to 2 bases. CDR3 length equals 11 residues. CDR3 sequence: CASSFSYEQYF. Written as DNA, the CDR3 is TGTGCCAGCAGTTTCTCCTACGAGCAGTACTTC.

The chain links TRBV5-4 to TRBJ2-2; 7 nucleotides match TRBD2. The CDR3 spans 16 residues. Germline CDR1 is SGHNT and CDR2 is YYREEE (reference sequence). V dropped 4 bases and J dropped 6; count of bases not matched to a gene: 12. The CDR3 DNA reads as TGTGCCAGCAGCCCTCAAGCGGGAAATAACCCCGGGGAGCTGTTTTTT. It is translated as CASSPQAGNNPGELFF.

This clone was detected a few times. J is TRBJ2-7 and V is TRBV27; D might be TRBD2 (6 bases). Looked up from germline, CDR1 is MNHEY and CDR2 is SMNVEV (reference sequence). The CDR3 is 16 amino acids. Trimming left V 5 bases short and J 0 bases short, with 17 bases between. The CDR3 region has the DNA TGTGCCAGCAGTCGTAGCGGCCGCGGTAACTCCTACGAGCAGTACTTC. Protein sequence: CASSRSGRGNSYEQYF.

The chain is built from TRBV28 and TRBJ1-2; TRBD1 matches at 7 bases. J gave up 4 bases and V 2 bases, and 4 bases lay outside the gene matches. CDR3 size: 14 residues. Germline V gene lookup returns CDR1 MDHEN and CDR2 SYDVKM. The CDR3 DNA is TGTGCCAGCAGTTTAATCCGACAGGGCTATGGCTACACCTTC. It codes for CASSLIRQGYGYTF.

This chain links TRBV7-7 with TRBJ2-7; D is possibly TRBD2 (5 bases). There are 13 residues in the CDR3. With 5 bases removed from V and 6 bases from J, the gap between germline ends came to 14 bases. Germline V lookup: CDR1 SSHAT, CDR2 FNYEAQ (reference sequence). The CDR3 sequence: CASSPDPGSEQYF. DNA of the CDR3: TGTGCCAGCAGCCCCGACCCGGGGTCCGAGCAGTACTTC.

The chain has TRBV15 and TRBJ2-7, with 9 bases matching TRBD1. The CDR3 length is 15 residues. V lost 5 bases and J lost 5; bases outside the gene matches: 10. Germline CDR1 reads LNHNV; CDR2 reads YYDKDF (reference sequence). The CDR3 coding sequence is TGTGCCACCAGCGTGGGGACAGGGCCTTTAAACGAGCAGTACTTC. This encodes CATSVGTGPLNEQYF.

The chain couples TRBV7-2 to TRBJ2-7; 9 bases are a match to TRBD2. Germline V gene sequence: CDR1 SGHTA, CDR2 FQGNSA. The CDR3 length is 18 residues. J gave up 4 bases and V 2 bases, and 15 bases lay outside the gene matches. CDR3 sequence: CASSLPPSGTPGRYEQYF. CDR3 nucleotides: TGTGCCAGCAGCTTACCCCCTAGCGGGACCCCCGGAAGGTACGAGCAGTACTTC.